This T cell receptor (beta chain) was sequenced in a study of T cells in Graves' hyperthyroidism and ophthalmopathy. About the research overall: Blood was drawn when the patient was first diagnosed and still untreated. Study-level results: Ophthalmopathy, as predicted by the model, came a median about seven months after the prediction. Researchers found most expanded thyroid clonotypes above 0.001 in blood as well.

Ophthalmopathy patients showed a Clinical Activity Score of at least 3, NOSPECS grade of at least 4 and duration under 3 months. RNA transcripts yielded amplified TCR beta CDR3 regions. TCR CDR3 regions were first amplified by RT-PCR with HTBI primers. TCRdb re-analysed the multiplex PCR reads in MiXCR, keeping a single row per CDR3 protein. The sample includes 660,000 or so distinct CDR3 sequences, around 21% of them seen just once. This clonotype appeared a single time. What it binds is not known. The CDR3 is made up of 13 amino acids. Germline V CDR1 and CDR2: PRHDT, FYEKMQ (reference sequence). V gave up 5 bases and J gave up 4 bases, with 11 bases separating them.

The chain joins TRBV13 to TRBJ1-2; possibly TRBD1 for D (5 bases). This TCR derives from a man between 25 and 39 years old with Graves' ophthalmopathy. The sample consisted of blood. In DNA, the CDR3 is TGTGCCAGCAGCGTCGGGACGGCCTATGGCTACACCTTC. This codes for CASSVGTAYGYTF.